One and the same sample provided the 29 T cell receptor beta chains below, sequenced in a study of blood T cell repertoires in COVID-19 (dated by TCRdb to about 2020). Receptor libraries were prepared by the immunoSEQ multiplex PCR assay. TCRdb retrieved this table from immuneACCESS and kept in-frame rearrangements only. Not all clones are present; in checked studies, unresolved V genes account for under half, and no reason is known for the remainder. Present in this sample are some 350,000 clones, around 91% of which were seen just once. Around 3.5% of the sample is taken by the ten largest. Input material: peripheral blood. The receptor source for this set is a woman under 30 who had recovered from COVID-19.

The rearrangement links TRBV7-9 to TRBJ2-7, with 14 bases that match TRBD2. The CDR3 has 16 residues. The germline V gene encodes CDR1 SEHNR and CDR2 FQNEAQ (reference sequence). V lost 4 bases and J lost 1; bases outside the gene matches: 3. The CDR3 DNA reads TGTGCCAGCAGCTCCGGGACTAGCGGGAGTTCCTACGAGCAGTACGTC. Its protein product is CASSSGTSGSSYEQYV.

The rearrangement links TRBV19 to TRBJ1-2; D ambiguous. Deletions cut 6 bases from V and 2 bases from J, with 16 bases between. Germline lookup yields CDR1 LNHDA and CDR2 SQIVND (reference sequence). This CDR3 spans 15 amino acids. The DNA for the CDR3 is TGTGCCAGTAGCTCCCCCTCAGAGGGCAACTATGGCTACACCTTC. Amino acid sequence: CASSSPSEGNYGYTF.

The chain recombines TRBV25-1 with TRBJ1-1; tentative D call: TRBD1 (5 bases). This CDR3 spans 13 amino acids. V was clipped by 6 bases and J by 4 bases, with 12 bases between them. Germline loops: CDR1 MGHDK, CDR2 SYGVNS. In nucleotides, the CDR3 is TGTGCCAGCAGCCACGGGGGGGGCACTGAAGCTTTCTTT. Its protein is CASSHGGGTEAFF.

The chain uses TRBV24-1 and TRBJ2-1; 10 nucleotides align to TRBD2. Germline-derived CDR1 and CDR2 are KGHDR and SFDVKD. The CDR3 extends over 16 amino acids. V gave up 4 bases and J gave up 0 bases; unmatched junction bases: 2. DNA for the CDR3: TGTGCCACCAGTGACCCTAGCGGGAGCTCCTACAATGAGCAGTTCTTC. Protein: CATSDPSGSSYNEQFF.

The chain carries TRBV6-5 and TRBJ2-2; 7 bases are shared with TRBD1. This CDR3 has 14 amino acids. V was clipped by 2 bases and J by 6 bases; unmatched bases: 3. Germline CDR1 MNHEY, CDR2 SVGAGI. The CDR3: CASSYRGQPGELFF. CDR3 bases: TGTGCCAGCAGTTACCGGGGACAGCCCGGGGAGCTGTTTTTT.

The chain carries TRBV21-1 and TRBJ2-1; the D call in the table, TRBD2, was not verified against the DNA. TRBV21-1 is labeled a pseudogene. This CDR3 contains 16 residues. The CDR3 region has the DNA TGTGCCAGCAGCAAAGAAGGCGGGAGGGGGTACAATGAGCAGTTCTTC. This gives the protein CASSKEGGRGYNEQFF.

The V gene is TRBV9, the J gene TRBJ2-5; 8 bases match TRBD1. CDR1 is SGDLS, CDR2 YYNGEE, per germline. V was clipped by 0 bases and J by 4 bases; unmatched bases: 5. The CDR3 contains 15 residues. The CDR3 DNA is TGTGCCAGCAGCGTAGCTCCCAGGGGGCGAGAGACCCAGTACTTC. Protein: CASSVAPRGRETQYF.

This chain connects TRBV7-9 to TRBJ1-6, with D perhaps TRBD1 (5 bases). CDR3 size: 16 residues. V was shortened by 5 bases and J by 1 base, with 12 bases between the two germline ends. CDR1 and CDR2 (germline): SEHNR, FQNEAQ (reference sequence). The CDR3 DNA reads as TGTGCCAGCAGCCCGGACATGATTTCCTATAATTCACCCCTCCACTTT. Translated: CASSPDMISYNSPLHF.

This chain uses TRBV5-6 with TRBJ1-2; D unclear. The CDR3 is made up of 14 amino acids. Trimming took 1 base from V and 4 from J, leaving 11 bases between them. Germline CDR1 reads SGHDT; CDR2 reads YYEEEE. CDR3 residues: CASSLSRSSYGYTF. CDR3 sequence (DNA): TGTGCCAGCAGCTTGTCTCGTTCGTCCTATGGCTACACCTTC.

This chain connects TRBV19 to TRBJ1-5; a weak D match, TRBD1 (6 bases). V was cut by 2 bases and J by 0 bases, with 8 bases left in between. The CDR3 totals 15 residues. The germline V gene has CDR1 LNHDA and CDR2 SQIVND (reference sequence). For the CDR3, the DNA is TGTGCCAGTAGTATAATACAGGGTAGCAATCAGCCCCAGCATTTT. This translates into CASSIIQGSNQPQHF.

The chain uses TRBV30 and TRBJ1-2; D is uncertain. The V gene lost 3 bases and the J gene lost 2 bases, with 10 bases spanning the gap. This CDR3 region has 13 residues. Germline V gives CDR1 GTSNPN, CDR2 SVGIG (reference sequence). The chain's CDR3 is CAWSKNQNYGYTF. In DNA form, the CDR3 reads TGTGCCTGGAGCAAAAACCAGAACTATGGCTACACCTTC.

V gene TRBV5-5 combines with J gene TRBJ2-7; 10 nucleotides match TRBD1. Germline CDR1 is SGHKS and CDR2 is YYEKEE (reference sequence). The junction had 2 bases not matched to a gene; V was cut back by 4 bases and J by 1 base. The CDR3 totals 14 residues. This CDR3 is CASSAGQGSYEQYV. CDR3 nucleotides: TGTGCCAGCAGCGCGGGACAGGGGTCCTACGAGCAGTACGTC.

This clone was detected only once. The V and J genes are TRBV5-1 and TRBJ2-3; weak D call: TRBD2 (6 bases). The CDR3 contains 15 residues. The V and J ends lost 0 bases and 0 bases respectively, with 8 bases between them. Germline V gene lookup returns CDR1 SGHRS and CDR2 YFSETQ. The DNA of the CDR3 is TGCGCCAGCAGCTTGGACGGGACTAGCACAGATACGCAGTATTTT. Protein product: CASSLDGTSTDTQYF.

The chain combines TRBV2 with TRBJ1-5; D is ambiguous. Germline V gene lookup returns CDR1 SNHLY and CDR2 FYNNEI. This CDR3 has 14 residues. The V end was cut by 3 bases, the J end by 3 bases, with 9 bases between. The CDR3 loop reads CASSELQPNQPQHF. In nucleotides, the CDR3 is TGTGCCAGCAGTGAGTTACAGCCCAATCAGCCCCAGCATTTT.

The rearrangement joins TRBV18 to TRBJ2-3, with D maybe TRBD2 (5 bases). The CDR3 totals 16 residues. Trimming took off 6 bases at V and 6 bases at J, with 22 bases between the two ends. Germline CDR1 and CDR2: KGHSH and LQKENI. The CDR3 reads CASSPGRGAFTDTQYF. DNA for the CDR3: TGTGCCAGCTCCCCGGGTCGGGGAGCCTTCACCGATACGCAGTATTTT.

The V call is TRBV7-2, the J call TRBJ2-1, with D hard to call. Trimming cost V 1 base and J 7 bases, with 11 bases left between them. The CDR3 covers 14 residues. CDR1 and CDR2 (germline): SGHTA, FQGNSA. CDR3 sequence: CASSLDPGWNEQFF. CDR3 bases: TGTGCCAGCAGCTTAGATCCAGGATGGAATGAGCAGTTCTTC.

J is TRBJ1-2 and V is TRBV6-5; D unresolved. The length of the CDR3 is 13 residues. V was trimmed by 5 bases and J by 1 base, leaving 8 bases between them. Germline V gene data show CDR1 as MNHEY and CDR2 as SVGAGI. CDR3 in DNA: TGTGCCAGCAGTATGCCAGATAACTATGGCTACACCTTC. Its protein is CASSMPDNYGYTF.

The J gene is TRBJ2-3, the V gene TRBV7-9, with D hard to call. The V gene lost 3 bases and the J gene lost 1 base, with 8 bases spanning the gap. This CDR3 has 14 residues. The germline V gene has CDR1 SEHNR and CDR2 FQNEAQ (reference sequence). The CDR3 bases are TGTGCCAGCAGCTTGAATATAGGCACAGATACGCAGTATTTT. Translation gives CASSLNIGTDTQYF.

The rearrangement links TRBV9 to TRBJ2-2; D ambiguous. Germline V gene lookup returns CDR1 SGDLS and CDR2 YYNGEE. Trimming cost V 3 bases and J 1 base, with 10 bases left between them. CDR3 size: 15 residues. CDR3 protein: CASSAFLGNTGELFF. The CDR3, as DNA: TGTGCCAGCAGCGCCTTTCTAGGGAACACCGGGGAGCTGTTTTTT.

CDR3 sequence: CASSLFYQGPGANVLTF. The CDR3, as DNA: TGTGCCAGCAGTTTATTTTACCAGGGCCCTGGGGCCAACGTCCTGACTTTC. The rearrangement links TRBV27 to TRBJ2-6; maybe TRBD1 (5 bases). This CDR3 region has 17 residues. Looked up from germline, CDR1 is MNHEY and CDR2 is SMNVEV (reference sequence). V shed 1 base and J shed 2 bases, with 12 bases lying between them.

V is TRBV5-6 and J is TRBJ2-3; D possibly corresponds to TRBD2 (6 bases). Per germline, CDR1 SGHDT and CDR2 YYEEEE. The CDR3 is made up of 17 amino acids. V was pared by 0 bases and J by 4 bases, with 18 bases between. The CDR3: CASSLAFRRGSADTQYF. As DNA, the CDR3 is TGTGCCAGCAGCTTGGCTTTTCGGAGGGGAAGCGCAGATACGCAGTATTTT. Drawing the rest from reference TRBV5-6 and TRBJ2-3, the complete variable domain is DAGVTQSPTHLIKTRGQQVTLRCSPKSGHDTVSWYQQALGQGPQFIFQYYEEEERQRGNFPDRFSGHQFPNYSSELNVNALLLGDSALYLCASSLAFRRGSADTQYFGPGTRLTVL.

This CDR3 reads CASSPILAGVHSRGTGELFF. The CDR3 nucleotides read TGTGCCAGCAGCCCTATCCTAGCGGGAGTACATAGTAGGGGCACCGGGGAGCTGTTTTTT. The chain joins TRBV27 to TRBJ2-2; the match to TRBD2 covers 10 bases. V was pared by 6 bases and J by 4 bases, with 20 bases of the junction left unmatched. This CDR3 contains 20 residues. Germline V gene sequence: CDR1 MNHEY, CDR2 SMNVEV (reference sequence).

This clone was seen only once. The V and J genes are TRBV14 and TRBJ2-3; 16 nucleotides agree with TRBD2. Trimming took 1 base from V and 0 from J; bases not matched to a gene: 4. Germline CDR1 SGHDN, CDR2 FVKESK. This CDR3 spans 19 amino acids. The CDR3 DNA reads TGTGCCAGCAGCCAAGCGGGACTAGCGGGAGGGCCCAGCACAGATACGCAGTATTTT. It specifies CASSQAGLAGGPSTDTQYF.

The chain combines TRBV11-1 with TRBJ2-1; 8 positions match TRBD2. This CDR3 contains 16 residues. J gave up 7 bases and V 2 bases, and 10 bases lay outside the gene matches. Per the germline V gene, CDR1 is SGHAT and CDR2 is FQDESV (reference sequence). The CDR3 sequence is CASSLIREGLSNEQFF. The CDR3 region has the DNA TGTGCCAGCAGCTTAATCCGGGAGGGCCTGTCGAATGAGCAGTTCTTC.

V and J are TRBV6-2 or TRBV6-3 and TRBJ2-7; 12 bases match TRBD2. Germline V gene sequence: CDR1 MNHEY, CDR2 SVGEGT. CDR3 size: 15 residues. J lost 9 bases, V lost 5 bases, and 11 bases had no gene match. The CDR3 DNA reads TGTGCCAGCAGTCAGTCAGGACTAGCGGGAAGCGGGCAGTACGTC. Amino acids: CASSQSGLAGSGQYV.

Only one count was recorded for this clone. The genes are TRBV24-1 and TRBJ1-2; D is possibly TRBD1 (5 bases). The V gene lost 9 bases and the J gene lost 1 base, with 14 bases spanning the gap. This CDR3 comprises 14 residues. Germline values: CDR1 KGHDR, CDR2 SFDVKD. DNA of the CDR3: TGTGCCACCGCGGAGACGGGGGATAACTATGGCTACACCTTC. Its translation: CATAETGDNYGYTF.

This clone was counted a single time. The CDR3 DNA follows: TGTGCCAGCAGCCCCGGACGGACACCCGCTGGAGAGACCCAGTACTTC. It codes for CASSPGRTPAGETQYF. This rearrangement joins TRBV11-3 to TRBJ2-5, with D maybe TRBD1 (5 bases). Trimming removed 5 bases at V and 4 bases at J, with 20 bases between. CDR1 is SGHNT and CDR2 is YENEEA in the germline V gene. The CDR3 loop spans 16 amino acids. The variable domain in full, with the rest retrieved from reference TRBV11-3 and TRBJ2-5, is EAGVVQSPRYKIIEKKQPVAFWCNPISGHNTLYWYLQNLGQGPELLIRYENEEAVDDSQLPKDRFSAERLKGVDSTLKIQPAELGDSAVYLCASSPGRTPAGETQYFGPGTRLLVL.

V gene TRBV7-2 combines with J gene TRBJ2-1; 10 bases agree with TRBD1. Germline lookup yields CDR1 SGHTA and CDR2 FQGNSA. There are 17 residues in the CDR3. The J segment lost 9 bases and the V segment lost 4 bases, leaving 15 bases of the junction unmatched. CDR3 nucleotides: TGTGCCAGCAGCTGGGGGCCGGGACAGGGGTCTAGTGGTGAGCAGTTCTTC. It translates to CASSWGPGQGSSGEQFF. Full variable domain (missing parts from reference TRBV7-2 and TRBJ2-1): GAGVSQSPSNKVTEKGKDVELRCDPISGHTALYWYRQSLGQGLEFLIYFQGNSAPDKSGLPSDRFSAERTGGSVSTLTIQRTQQEDSAVYLCASSWGPGQGSSGEQFFGPGTRLTVL.

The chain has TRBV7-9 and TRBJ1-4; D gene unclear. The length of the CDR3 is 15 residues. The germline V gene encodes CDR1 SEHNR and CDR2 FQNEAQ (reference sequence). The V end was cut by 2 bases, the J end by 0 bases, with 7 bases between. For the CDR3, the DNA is TGTGCCAGCAGCTTATCTTCTGCAACTAATGAAAAACTGTTTTTT. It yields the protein CASSLSSATNEKLFF.